These T cell receptor beta chains were read from a single sample in a study of radiotherapy plus CTLA-4 blockade in lung cancer. The repertoire was sequenced with immunoSEQ multiplex PCR; TCRdb's copy has only in-frame clones and lacks some. The sample contains around 82,000 clones, around 86% of which appear only once. The specimen comprised peripheral blood, sampled from a patient treated with radiotherapy plus ipilimumab. All receptors come from a human donor with non-small cell lung cancer that progressed on radiotherapy plus ipilimumab. Both conserved end residues are part of each CDR3. The order of the fields is D gene, V gene, clone size, J gene, CDR3 DNA, CDR3 protein. D genes are given only for firm matches. Clone size is given for some rows only: seen once, a few or many times, or a class if the clone is expanded.

d_gene: NA
v_gene: TRBV5-4
abundance: NA
j_gene: TRBJ1-1
CDR3nt: TGTGCCAGCAGGGCGAGGGGAGGGCTGAACACTGAAGCTTTCTTT
CDR3aa: CASRARGGLNTEAFF

d_gene: NA
v_gene: TRBV2
abundance: NA
j_gene: TRBJ1-1
CDR3nt: TGTGCCAGCAGTGAGATAGGGCAGGGAATCACTGAAGCTTTCTTT
CDR3aa: CASSEIGQGITEAFF

d_gene: TRBD2
v_gene: TRBV7-2
abundance: NA
j_gene: TRBJ2-1
CDR3nt: TGTGCCAGCAGCCCTACTAGCGGGGGGGGTGGTGAGCAGTTCTTC
CDR3aa: CASSPTSGGGGEQFF

d_gene: NA
v_gene: TRBV6-1
abundance: NA
j_gene: TRBJ2-3
CDR3nt: TGTGCCAGCAGGGGGAGGGGGCGAACAGATACGCAGTATTTT
CDR3aa: CASRGRGRTDTQYF

d_gene: NA
v_gene: TRBV6-4
abundance: NA
j_gene: TRBJ2-1
CDR3nt: TGTGCCAGCAGTGACCCGGGGGCGCACAATGAGCAGTTCTTC
CDR3aa: CASSDPGAHNEQFF

d_gene: TRBD1
v_gene: TRBV18
abundance: few
j_gene: TRBJ1-1
CDR3nt: TGTGCCAGCTCCCGACAGGGAAACACTGAAGCTTTCTTT
CDR3aa: CASSRQGNTEAFF

d_gene: NA
v_gene: TRBV7-9
abundance: NA
j_gene: TRBJ1-3
CDR3nt: TGTGCCATACCTGGGGGGATCGTCGGCTCGTCTGGAAACACCATATATTTT
CDR3aa: CAIPGGIVGSSGNTIYF

d_gene: TRBD1
v_gene: TRBV5-6
abundance: NA
j_gene: TRBJ2-7
CDR3nt: TGTGCCAGCAGCTTGTCCAACAGGGGGTACGAGCAGTACTTC
CDR3aa: CASSLSNRGYEQYF

d_gene: NA
v_gene: TRBV6-1
abundance: NA
j_gene: TRBJ2-1
CDR3nt: TGTGCCAGCAGTACGGGAAGCTCCTACAATGAGCAGTTCTTC
CDR3aa: CASSTGSSYNEQFF

d_gene: NA
v_gene: TRBV9
abundance: NA
j_gene: TRBJ2-7
CDR3nt: TGTGCCAGCAGCCCCTGGACTGGCGGCGGCTACGAGCAGTACTTC
CDR3aa: CASSPWTGGGYEQYF

d_gene: NA
v_gene: TRBV19
abundance: NA
j_gene: TRBJ2-2
CDR3nt: TGTGCCAGTAGTTGGGGGGCCGGGGAGCTGTTTTTT
CDR3aa: CASSWGAGELFF

d_gene: TRBD2
v_gene: TRBV5-4
abundance: few
j_gene: TRBJ2-3
CDR3nt: TGTGCCAGCAGCCCCGGACTAGCGGGAGTGAGAGATACGCAGTATTTT
CDR3aa: CASSPGLAGVRDTQYF

d_gene: NA
v_gene: TRBV27
abundance: NA
j_gene: TRBJ2-2
CDR3nt: TGTGCCAGCAGTTTATCAGGGTCGAACACCGGGGAGCTGTTTTTT
CDR3aa: CASSLSGSNTGELFF

d_gene: NA
v_gene: TRBV14
abundance: NA
j_gene: TRBJ2-2
CDR3nt: TGTGCCAGCAGCCAAAATTACGGTACCGGGGAGCTGTTTTTT
CDR3aa: CASSQNYGTGELFF

d_gene: NA
v_gene: TRBV29-1
abundance: NA
j_gene: TRBJ1-1
CDR3nt: TGCAGCGCTGAAAACAGGGTGAACACTGAAGCTTTCTTT
CDR3aa: CSAENRVNTEAFF

d_gene: TRBD1
v_gene: TRBV4-1
abundance: NA
j_gene: TRBJ1-2
CDR3nt: TGCGCCAGCAGCCAAGGACAGGGGGCTCCTAACTATGGCTACACCTTC
CDR3aa: CASSQGQGAPNYGYTF

d_gene: NA
v_gene: TRBV19
abundance: NA
j_gene: TRBJ1-2
CDR3nt: TGTGCCAGTAGTTCCCCCATGACAGACGGAATAGGCTACACCTTC
CDR3aa: CASSSPMTDGIGYTF

d_gene: TRBD1
v_gene: TRBV27
abundance: NA
j_gene: TRBJ2-1
CDR3nt: TGTGCCAGCAGCCGCGACAGGGTTACATACAATGAGCAGTTCTTC
CDR3aa: CASSRDRVTYNEQFF

d_gene: NA
v_gene: TRBV5-8
abundance: NA
j_gene: TRBJ2-7
CDR3nt: TGTGCCAGCCCTCGATACTACGAGCAGTACTTC
CDR3aa: CASPRYYEQYF

d_gene: NA
v_gene: TRBV7-7
abundance: NA
j_gene: TRBJ2-2
CDR3nt: TGTGCTAGCAGCCAAACTAGGGGTACCGGGGAGCTGTTTTTT
CDR3aa: CASSQTRGTGELFF

d_gene: NA
v_gene: TRBV28
abundance: NA
j_gene: TRBJ1-1
CDR3nt: TGTGCCAGCAGTGAAAACACTGAAGCTTTCTTT
CDR3aa: CASSENTEAFF

d_gene: NA
v_gene: TRBV6-6
abundance: NA
j_gene: TRBJ1-5
CDR3nt: TGTGCCAGCAGCCGGGACCCTAGCAATCAGCCCCAGCATTTT
CDR3aa: CASSRDPSNQPQHF

d_gene: NA
v_gene: TRBV5-6
abundance: NA
j_gene: TRBJ1-2
CDR3nt: TGTGCCAGCAGCTTGTTTGGGCAGGGAATCTATGGCTACACCTTC
CDR3aa: CASSLFGQGIYGYTF

d_gene: NA
v_gene: TRBV10-2
abundance: NA
j_gene: TRBJ1-1
CDR3nt: TGCGCCAGCAGGAGGGGCGGAGGGGACACTGAAGCTTTCTTT
CDR3aa: CASRRGGGDTEAFF

d_gene: TRBD1
v_gene: TRBV10-2
abundance: NA
j_gene: TRBJ1-1
CDR3nt: TGCGCCAGCAGACTCACAGGGGACACTGAAGCTTTCTTT
CDR3aa: CASRLTGDTEAFF

d_gene: NA
v_gene: TRBV6-5
abundance: once
j_gene: TRBJ2-2
CDR3nt: TGTGCCAGCAGTTTGGGGGCGGGCACCGGGGAGCTGTTTTTT
CDR3aa: CASSLGAGTGELFF

d_gene: NA
v_gene: TRBV15
abundance: NA
j_gene: TRBJ2-5
CDR3nt: TGTGCCACCAGCAGAGATGGGGGGGCATCGGAGACCCAGTACTTC
CDR3aa: CATSRDGGASETQYF

d_gene: TRBD1
v_gene: TRBV7-2
abundance: NA
j_gene: TRBJ1-2
CDR3nt: TGTGCCAGCAGGCCCAGGGGGGCGAGCTATGGCTACACCTTC
CDR3aa: CASRPRGASYGYTF

d_gene: NA
v_gene: TRBV28
abundance: NA
j_gene: TRBJ1-5
CDR3nt: TGTGCCAGCAGTCTTTCATTAGGACGTCAGCCCCAGCATTTT
CDR3aa: CASSLSLGRQPQHF

d_gene: NA
v_gene: TRBV25-1
abundance: NA
j_gene: TRBJ2-7
CDR3nt: TGTGCCAGCACCGGGACGAGCCACGAGCAGTACTTC
CDR3aa: CASTGTSHEQYF

d_gene: TRBD1
v_gene: TRBV5-1
abundance: NA
j_gene: TRBJ2-7
CDR3nt: TGCGCCAGCAGCTCGGGAGACAGGGGGACCCACTACGAGCAGTACTTC
CDR3aa: CASSSGDRGTHYEQYF